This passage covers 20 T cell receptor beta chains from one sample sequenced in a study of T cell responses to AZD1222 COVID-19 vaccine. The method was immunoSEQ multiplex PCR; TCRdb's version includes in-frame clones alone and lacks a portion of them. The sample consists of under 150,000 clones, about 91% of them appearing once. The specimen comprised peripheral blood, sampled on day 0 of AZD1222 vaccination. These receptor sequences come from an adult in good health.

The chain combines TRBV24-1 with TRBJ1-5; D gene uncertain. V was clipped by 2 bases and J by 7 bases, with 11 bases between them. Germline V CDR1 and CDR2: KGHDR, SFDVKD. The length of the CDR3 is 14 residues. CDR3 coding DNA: TGTGCCACCAGTGATTGGCAGATAGGGCAGCCCCAGCATTTT. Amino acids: CATSDWQIGQPQHF.

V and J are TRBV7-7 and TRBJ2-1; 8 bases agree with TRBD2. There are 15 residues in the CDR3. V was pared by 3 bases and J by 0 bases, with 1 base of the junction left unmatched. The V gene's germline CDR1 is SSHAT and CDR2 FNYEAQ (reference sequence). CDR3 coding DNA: TGTGCCAGCAGCTTCAGCGGGAGCTCCTACAATGAGCAGTTCTTC. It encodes CASSFSGSSYNEQFF.

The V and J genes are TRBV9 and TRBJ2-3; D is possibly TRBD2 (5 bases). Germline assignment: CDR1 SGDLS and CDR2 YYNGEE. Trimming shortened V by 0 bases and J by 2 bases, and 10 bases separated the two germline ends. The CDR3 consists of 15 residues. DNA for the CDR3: TGTGCCAGCAGCGTAGAGTCTAGCTCCACAGATACGCAGTATTTT. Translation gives CASSVESSSTDTQYF. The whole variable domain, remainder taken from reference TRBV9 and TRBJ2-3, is DSGVTQTPKHLITATGQRVTLRCSPRSGDLSVYWYQQSLDQGLQFLIQYYNGEERAKGNILERFSAQQFPDLHSELNLSSLELGDSALYFCASSVESSSTDTQYFGPGTRLTVL.

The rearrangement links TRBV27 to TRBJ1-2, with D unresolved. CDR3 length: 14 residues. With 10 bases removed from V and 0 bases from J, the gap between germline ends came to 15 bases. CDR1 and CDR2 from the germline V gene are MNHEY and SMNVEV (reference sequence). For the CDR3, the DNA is TGTGCCAAGGCGGCAGGTCCAGCTAACTATGGCTACACCTTC. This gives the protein CAKAAGPANYGYTF.

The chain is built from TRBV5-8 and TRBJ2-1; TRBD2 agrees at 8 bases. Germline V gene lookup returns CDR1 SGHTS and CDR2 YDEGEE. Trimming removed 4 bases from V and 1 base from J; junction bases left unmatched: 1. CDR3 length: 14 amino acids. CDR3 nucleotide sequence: TGTGCCAGCAGCCGGGGGGGGTCCTACAATGAGCAGTTCTTC. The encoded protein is CASSRGGSYNEQFF.

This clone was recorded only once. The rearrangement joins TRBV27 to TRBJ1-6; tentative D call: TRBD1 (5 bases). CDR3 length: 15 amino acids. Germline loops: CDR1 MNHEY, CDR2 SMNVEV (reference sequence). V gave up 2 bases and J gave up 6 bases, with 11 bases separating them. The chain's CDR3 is CASSLIQGFNSPLHF. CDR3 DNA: TGTGCCAGCAGTTTAATTCAGGGATTTAATTCACCCCTCCACTTT.

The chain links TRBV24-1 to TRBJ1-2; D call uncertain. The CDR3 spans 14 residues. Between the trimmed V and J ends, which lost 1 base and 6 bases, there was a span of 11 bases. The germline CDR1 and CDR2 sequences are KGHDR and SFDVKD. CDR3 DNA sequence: TGTGCCACCAGTGATTTTGGTACTAGCGATGGCTACACCTTC. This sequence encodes CATSDFGTSDGYTF.

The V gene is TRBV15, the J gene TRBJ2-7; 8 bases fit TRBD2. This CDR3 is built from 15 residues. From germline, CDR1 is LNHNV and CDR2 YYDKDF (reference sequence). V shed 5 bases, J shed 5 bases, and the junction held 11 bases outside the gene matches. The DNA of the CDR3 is TGTGCCACCAGCCTGGGCGGGAGGTATTCCCACGAGCAGTACTTC. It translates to CATSLGGRYSHEQYF.

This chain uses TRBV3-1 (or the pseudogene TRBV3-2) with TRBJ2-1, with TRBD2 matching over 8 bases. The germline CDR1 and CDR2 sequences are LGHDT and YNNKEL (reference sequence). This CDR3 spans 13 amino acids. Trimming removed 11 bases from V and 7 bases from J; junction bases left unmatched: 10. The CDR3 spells CAPQTAGGNEQFF. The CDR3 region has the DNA TGTGCCCCCCAAACGGCGGGAGGAAATGAGCAGTTCTTC.

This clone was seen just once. The CDR3 nucleotides are TGCGCCAGCAGCCAAGGGGGGAGGATCGAGCAGTACTTC. It yields the protein CASSQGGRIEQYF. The chain couples TRBV4-1 to TRBJ2-7, with a weak D call TRBD2 (6 bases). V shed 1 base and J shed 6 bases, with 10 bases lying between them. The length of the CDR3 is 13 residues. Per germline, CDR1 MGHRA and CDR2 YSYEKL.

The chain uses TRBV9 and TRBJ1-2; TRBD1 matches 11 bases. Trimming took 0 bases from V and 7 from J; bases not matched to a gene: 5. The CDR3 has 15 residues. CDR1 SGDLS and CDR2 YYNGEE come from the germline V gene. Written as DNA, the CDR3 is TGTGCCAGCAGCGTAGTCCGGACAGGGGGCTTTGGCTACACCTTC. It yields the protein CASSVVRTGGFGYTF. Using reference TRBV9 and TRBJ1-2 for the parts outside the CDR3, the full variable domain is DSGVTQTPKHLITATGQRVTLRCSPRSGDLSVYWYQQSLDQGLQFLIQYYNGEERAKGNILERFSAQQFPDLHSELNLSSLELGDSALYFCASSVVRTGGFGYTFGSGTRLTVV.

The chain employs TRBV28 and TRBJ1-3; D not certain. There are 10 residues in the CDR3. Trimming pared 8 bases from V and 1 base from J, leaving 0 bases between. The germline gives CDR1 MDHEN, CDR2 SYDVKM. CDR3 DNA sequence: TGTGCCAGCTCTGGAAACACCATATATTTT. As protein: CASSGNTIYF.

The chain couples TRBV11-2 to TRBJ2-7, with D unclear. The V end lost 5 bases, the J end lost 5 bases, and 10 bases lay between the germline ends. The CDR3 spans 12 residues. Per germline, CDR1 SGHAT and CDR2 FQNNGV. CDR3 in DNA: TGTGCCAGCAGCCCCCAGCCGCACGAGCAGTACTTC. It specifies CASSPQPHEQYF.

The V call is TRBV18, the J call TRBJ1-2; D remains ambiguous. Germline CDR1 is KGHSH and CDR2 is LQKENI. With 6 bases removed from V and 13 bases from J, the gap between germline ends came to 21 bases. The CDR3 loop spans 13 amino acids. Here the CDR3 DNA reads TGTGCCAGCTCGTCCTCCCAGGAGGGAGGGTGCACCTTC. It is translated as CASSSSQEGGCTF.

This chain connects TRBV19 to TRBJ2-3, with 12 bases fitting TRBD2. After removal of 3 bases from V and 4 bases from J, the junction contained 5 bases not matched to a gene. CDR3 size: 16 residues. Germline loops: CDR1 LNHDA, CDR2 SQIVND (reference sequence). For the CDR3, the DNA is TGTGCCAGTAGTATCTTTCTAGCGGGAGGGTCAGATACGCAGTATTTT. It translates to CASSIFLAGGSDTQYF.

The CDR3 nucleotides read TGTGCCAGCTCCGAGGGGTCGGAGTATTCACCCCTCCACTTT. The encoded protein is CASSEGSEYSPLHF. The rearrangement uses TRBV18 and TRBJ1-6; tentative D call: TRBD1 (5 bases). The CDR3 extends over 14 amino acids. Germline V gene data show CDR1 as KGHSH and CDR2 as LQKENI. V shed 6 bases and J shed 8 bases, with 14 bases lying between them.

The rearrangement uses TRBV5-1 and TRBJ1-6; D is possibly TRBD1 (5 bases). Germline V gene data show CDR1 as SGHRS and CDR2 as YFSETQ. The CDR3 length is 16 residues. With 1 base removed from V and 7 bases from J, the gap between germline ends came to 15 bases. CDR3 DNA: TGCGCCAGCAGCTTGTGGGGGTCGGGAATGAATTCACCCCTCCACTTT. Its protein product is CASSLWGSGMNSPLHF.

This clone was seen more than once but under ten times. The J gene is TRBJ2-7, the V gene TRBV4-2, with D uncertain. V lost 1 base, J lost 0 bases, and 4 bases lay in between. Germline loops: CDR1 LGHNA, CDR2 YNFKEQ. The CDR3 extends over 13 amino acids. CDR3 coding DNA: TGTGCCAGCAGCCAAGGAAGCTCCTACGAGCAGTACTTC. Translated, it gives CASSQGSSYEQYF.

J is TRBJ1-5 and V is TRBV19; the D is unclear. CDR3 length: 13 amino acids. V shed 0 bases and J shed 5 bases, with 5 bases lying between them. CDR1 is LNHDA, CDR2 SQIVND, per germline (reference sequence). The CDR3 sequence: CASSIDRDQPQHF. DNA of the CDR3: TGTGCCAGTAGTATAGATCGAGATCAGCCCCAGCATTTT. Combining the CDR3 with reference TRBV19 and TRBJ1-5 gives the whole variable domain DGGITQSPKYLFRKEGQNVTLSCEQNLNHDAMYWYRQDPGQGLRLIYYSQIVNDFQKGDIAEGYSVSREKKESFPLTVTSAQKNPTAFYLCASSIDRDQPQHFGDGTRLSIL.

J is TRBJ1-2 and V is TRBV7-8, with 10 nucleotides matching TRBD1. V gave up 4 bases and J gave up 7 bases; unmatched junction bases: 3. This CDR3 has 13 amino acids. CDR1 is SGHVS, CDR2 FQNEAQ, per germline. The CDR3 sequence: CASSSTGGFGYTF. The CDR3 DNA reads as TGTGCCAGCAGCTCGACAGGGGGCTTTGGCTACACCTTC.